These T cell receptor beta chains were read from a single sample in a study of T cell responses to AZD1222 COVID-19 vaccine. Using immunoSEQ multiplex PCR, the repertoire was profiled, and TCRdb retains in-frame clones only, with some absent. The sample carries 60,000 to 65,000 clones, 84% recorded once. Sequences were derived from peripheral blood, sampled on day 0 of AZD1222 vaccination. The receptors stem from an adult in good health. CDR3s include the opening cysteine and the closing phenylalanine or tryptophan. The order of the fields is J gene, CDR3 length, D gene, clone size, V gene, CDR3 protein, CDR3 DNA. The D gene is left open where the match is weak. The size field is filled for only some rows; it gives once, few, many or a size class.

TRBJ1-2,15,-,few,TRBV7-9,CASSLGTTVIDGYTF,TGTGCCAGCAGCTTAGGTACGACAGTTATAGATGGCTACACCTTC
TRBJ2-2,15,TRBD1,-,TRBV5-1,CASSYTGVNTGELFF,TGCGCCAGCAGCTACACAGGGGTGAACACCGGGGAGCTGTTTTTT
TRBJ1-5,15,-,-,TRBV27,CASSFGPGGNQPQHF,TGTGCCAGCAGTTTTGGGCCGGGAGGCAATCAGCCCCAGCATTTT
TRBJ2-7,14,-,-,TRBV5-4,CASSPDRGSYEQYF,TGTGCCAGCAGCCCGGACAGAGGCTCCTACGAGCAGTACTTC
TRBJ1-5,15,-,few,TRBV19,CASSRTREPNQPQHF,TGTGCCAGTAGTCGGACCAGGGAGCCTAATCAGCCCCAGCATTTT
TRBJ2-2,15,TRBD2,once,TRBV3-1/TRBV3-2,CASSLLGGAAGELFF,TGTGCCAGCAGCCTCTTGGGAGGGGCGGCCGGGGAGCTGTTTTTT
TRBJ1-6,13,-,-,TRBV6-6,CASSYQDNSPLHF,TGTGCCAGCAGTTATCAGGATAATTCACCCCTCCACTTT
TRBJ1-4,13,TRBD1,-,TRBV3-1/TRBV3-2,CASTGQGGEKLFF,TGTGCCAGCACCGGGCAGGGGGGAGAAAAACTGTTTTTT
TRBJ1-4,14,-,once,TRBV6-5,CASRGDGPNEKLFF,TGTGCCAGCAGGGGGGACGGGCCGAATGAAAAACTGTTTTTT
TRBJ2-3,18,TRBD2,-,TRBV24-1,CATSDLTSGDTSTDTQYF,TGTGCCACCAGTGATTTGACTAGCGGGGATACTAGCACAGATACGCAGTATTTT
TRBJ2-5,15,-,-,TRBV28,CASSSPPGGRETQYF,TGTGCCAGCAGTTCCCCCCCGGGGGGCAGAGAGACCCAGTACTTC
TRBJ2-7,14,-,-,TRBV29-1,CSVAPRGRGGEQYF,TGCAGCGTTGCCCCCAGAGGCAGGGGAGGGGAGCAGTACTTC
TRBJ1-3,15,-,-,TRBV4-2,CASSSPDPGFNTIYF,TGTGCCAGCAGCTCCCCGGATCCGGGGTTCAACACCATATATTTT
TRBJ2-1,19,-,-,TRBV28,CASSFAAVGYFGSYNEQFF,TGTGCCAGCAGTTTTGCAGCGGTGGGTTACTTCGGTTCCTACAATGAGCAGTTCTTC
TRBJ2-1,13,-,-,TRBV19,CASNPGLYNEQFF,TGTGCCAGTAATCCAGGGCTCTACAATGAGCAGTTCTTC
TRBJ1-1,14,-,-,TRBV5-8,CASSLGGTNTEAFF,TGTGCCAGCAGCTTGGGGGGAACGAACACTGAAGCTTTCTTT
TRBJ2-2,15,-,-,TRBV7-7,CASSLASGDTGELFF,TGTGCCAGCAGCTTAGCGTCCGGTGACACCGGGGAGCTGTTTTTT
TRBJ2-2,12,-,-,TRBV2,CASSEGPGELFF,TGTGCCAGCAGTGAAGGGCCCGGGGAGCTGTTTTTT
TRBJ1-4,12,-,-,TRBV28,CASSSRREKLFF,TGTGCCAGCAGTTCACGCCGGGAAAAACTGTTTTTT
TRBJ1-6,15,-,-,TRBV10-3,CAIRSSILGNSPLHF,TGTGCCATCAGATCATCCATTTTGGGTAATTCACCCCTCCACTTT
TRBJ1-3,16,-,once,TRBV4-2,CASSQNTGNSGNTIYF,TGTGCCAGCAGCCAAAATACAGGAAACTCTGGAAACACCATATATTTT
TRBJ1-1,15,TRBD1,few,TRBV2,CASSQEGAPRTEAFF,TGTGCCAGCAGTCAGGAGGGGGCCCCTCGGACTGAAGCTTTCTTT
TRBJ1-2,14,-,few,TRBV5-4,CASRSGGAGYGYTF,TGTGCCAGCAGATCCGGGGGGGCCGGGTATGGCTACACCTTC
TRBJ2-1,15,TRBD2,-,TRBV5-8,CASSRRGGSYNEQFF,TGTGCCAGCAGCCGACGGGGGGGCTCTTACAATGAGCAGTTCTTC
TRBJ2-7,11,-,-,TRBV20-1,CSASPVYEQYF,TGCAGTGCTAGCCCGGTCTACGAGCAGTACTTC
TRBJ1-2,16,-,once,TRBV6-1,CASSESGTVDNYGYTF,TGTGCCAGCAGTGAAAGTGGGACGGTCGATAACTATGGCTACACCTTC
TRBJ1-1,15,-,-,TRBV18,CASSPLPTGNTEAFF,TGTGCCAGCTCACCACTCCCCACAGGGAACACTGAAGCTTTCTTT
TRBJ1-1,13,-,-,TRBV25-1,CATRRDGYTEAFF,TGTGCCACCCGGCGGGATGGGTACACTGAAGCTTTCTTT
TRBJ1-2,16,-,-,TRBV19,CASSIGSSWGNYGYTF,TGTGCCAGTAGTATTGGATCCTCGTGGGGGAACTATGGCTACACCTTC
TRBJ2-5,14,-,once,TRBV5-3,CARSGQGARETQYF,TGTGCCAGAAGCGGGCAGGGAGCCCGGGAGACCCAGTACTTC
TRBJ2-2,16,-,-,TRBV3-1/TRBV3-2,CASSRAEDRYTGELFF,TGTGCCAGCAGCCGAGCGGAGGACAGATACACCGGGGAGCTGTTTTTT
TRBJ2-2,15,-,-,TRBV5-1,CASSLAQGNTGELFF,TGCGCCAGCAGCTTGGCCCAGGGGAACACCGGGGAGCTGTTTTTT
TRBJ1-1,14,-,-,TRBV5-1,CASSLEGGGTEAFF,TGCGCCAGCAGCTTGGAGGGGGGAGGCACTGAAGCTTTCTTT
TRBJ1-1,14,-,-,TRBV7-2,CASSLGPAGTEAFF,TGTGCCAGCAGCTTAGGTCCGGCGGGCACTGAAGCTTTCTTT
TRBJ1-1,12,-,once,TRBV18,CASSPGATEAFF,TGTGCCAGCTCACCAGGGGCCACTGAAGCTTTCTTT
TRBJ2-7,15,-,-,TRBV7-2,CASSLIAGIVYEQYF,TGTGCCAGCAGCTTAATTGCAGGGATTGTTTACGAGCAGTACTTC
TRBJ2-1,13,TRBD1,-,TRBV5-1,CASSLGQGNEQFF,TGCGCCAGCAGCTTGGGACAGGGGAATGAGCAGTTCTTC
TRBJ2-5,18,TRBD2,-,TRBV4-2,CASSHGNVGLARQETQYF,TGTGCCAGCAGCCACGGAAATGTAGGACTAGCTCGTCAAGAGACCCAGTACTTC
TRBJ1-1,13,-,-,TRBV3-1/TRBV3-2,CASSLPPGGEAFF,TGTGCCAGCAGCCTTCCCCCGGGGGGAGAAGCTTTCTTT
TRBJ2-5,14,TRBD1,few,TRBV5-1,CASGGQGLQETQYF,TGCGCCAGCGGGGGACAGGGCTTACAAGAGACCCAGTACTTC
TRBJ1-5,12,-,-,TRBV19,CASSITRQPQHF,TGTGCCAGTAGTATTACACGCCAGCCCCAGCATTTT
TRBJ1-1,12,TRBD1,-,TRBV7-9,CICPTGDTEAFF,TGCATTTGTCCAACAGGGGACACTGAAGCTTTCTTT
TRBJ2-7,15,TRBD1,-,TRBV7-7,CASSSRTGSTYEQYF,TGTGCCAGCAGCTCCCGGACAGGGTCGACCTACGAGCAGTACTTC
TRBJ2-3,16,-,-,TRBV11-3,CASSPTRGTSTDTQYF,TGTGCCAGCAGCCCAACCCGAGGCACTAGCACAGATACGCAGTATTTT
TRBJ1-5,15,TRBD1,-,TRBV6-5,CASSSGTDSNQPQHF,TGTGCCAGCAGCTCCGGGACAGATAGCAATCAGCCCCAGCATTTT
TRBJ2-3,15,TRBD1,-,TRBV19,CASSRPGQGIDTQYF,TGTGCCAGTAGTAGACCGGGACAGGGGATAGATACGCAGTATTTT
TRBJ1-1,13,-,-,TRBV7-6,CASSLGVGTEAFF,TGTGCCAGCAGCCTAGGGGTTGGCACTGAAGCTTTCTTT
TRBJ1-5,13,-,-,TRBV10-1,CASSESGTRPQHF,TGCGCCAGCAGTGAGTCTGGGACGCGGCCCCAGCATTTT